This T cell receptor (beta chain) was recovered during a study of shared clonotypes between healthy human individuals. Germline values: CDR1 SEHNR, CDR2 FQNEAQ (reference sequence). J lost 4 bases, V lost 5 bases, and 8 bases had no gene match. The CDR3 extends over 15 amino acids. Repertoires were generated with immunoSEQ multiplex PCR, while TCRdb's copy carries only in-frame clones and drops some. The sample holds 2.3 million or so clones, 93% seen once. On this clone itself: The antigen is undetermined.

Findings of the study overall: In general, naive subsets displayed greater estimated richness than memory subsets did.

The genes are TRBV7-9 and TRBJ2-3, with 8 bases matching TRBD2. This clonotype was sampled from a man younger than 30 in good health. Some clones in this sample may be carry-over from other donors' samples. The sequencing input was naive CD4+ T cells from PBMCs. The subset: CD45RA+ positively selected. CDR3 bases: TGTGCCAGCAGCCCCGGACTAGCATCTTCAGATACGCAGTATTTT. Its translation is CASSPGLASSDTQYF. Complete variable domain (other parts from reference TRBV7-9 and TRBJ2-3): DTGVSQNPRHKITKRGQNVTFRCDPISEHNRLYWYRQTLGQGPEFLTYFQNEAQLEKSRLLSDRFSAERPKGSFSTLEIQRTEQGDSAMYLCASSPGLASSDTQYFGPGTRLTVL.